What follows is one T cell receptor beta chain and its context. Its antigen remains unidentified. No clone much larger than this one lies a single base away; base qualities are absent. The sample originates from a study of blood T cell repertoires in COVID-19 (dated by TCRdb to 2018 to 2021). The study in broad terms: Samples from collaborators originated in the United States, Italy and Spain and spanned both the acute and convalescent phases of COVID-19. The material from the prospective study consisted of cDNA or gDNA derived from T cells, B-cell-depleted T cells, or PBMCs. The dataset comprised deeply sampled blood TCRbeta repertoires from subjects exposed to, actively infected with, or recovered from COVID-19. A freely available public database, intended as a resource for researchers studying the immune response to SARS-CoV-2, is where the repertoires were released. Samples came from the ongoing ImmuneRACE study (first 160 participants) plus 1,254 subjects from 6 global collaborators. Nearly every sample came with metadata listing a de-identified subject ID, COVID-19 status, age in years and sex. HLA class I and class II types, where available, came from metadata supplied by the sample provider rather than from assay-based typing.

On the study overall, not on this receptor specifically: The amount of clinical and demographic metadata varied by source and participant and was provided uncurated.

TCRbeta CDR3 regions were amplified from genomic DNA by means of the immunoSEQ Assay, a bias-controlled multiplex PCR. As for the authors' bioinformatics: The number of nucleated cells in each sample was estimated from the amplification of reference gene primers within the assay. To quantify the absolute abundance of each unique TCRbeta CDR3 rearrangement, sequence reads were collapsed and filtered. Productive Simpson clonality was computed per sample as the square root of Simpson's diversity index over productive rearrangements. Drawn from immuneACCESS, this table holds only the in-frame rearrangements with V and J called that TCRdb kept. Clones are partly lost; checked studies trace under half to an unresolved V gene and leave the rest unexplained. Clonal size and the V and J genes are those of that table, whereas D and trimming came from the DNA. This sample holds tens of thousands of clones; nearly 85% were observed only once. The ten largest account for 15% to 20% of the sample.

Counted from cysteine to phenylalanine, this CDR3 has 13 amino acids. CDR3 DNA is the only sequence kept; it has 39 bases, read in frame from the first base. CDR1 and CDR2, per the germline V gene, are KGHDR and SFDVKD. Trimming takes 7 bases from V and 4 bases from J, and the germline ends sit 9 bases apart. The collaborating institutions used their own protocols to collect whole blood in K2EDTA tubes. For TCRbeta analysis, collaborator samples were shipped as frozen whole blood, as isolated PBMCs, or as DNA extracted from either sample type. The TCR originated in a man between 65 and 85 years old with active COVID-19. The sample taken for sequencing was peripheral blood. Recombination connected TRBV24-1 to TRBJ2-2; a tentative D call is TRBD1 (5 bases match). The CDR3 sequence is CATSRDSTGELFF. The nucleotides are TGTGCCACCAGCAGGGATTCCACCGGGGAGCTGTTTTTT.